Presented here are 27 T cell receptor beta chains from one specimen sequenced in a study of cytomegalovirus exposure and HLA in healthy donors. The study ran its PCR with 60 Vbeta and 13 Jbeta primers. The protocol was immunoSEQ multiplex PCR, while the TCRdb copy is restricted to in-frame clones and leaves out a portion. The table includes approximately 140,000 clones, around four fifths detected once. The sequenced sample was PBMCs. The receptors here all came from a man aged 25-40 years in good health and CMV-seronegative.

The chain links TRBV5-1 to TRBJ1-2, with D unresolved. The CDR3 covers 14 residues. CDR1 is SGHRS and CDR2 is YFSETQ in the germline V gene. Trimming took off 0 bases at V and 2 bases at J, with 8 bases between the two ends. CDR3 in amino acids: CASSLAPVNYGYTF. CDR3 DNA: TGCGCCAGCAGCTTGGCTCCGGTAAACTATGGCTACACCTTC.

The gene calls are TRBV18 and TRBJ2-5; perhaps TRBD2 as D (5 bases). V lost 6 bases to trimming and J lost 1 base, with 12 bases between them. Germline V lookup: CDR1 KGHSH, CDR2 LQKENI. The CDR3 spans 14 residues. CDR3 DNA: TGTGCCAGCTCCCGGCGGGCAGGCCAAGAGACCCAGTACTTC. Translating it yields CASSRRAGQETQYF.

The CDR3 DNA reads TGTGCCAGCAGCCTCTATGCGGGAGGGCCCTACGAGCAGTACTTC. Protein product: CASSLYAGGPYEQYF. V is TRBV28 and J is TRBJ2-7, with 9 bases aligning to TRBD2. V dropped 6 bases and J dropped 2; count of bases not matched to a gene: 8. The CDR3 has 15 residues. CDR1 and CDR2 (germline): MDHEN, SYDVKM.

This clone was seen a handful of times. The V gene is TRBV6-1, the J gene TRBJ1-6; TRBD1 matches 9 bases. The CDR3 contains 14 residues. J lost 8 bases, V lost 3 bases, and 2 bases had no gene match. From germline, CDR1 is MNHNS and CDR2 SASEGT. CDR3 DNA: TGTGCCAGCAGTGATAGGGACAGGGATTCACCCCTCCACTTT. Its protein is CASSDRDRDSPLHF.

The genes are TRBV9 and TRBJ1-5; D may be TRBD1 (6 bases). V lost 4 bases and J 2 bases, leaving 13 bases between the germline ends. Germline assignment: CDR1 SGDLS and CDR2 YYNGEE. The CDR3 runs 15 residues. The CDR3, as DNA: TGTGCCAGCAGCTCAGGGGTTATTGGCAATCAGCCCCAGCATTTT. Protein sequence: CASSSGVIGNQPQHF.

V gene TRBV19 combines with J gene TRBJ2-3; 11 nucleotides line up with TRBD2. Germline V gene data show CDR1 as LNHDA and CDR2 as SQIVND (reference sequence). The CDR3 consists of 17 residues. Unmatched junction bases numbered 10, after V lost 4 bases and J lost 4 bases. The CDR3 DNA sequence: TGTGCCAGTAGTACCTACGCTAGCGGGGGGCCTCCAGATACGCAGTATTTT. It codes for CASSTYASGGPPDTQYF.

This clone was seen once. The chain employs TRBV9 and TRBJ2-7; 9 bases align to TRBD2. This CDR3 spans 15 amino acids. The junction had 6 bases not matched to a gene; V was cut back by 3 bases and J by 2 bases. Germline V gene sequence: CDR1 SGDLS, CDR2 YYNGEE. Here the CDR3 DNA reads TGTGCCAGCAGCGCGGGACTAGCCCTTACCTACGAGCAGTACTTC. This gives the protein CASSAGLALTYEQYF.

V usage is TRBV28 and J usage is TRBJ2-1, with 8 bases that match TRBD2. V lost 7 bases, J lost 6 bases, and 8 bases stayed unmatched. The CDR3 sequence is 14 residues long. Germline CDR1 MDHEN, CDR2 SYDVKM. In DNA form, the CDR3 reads TGTGCCAGCAAAAGCGGGAGTGGGCTCAATGAGCAGTTCTTC. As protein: CASKSGSGLNEQFF.

Here the CDR3 reads CASSQFDRDSSYEQYF. The CDR3, as DNA: TGCGCCAGCAGTCAGTTTGACCGGGACAGCTCTTACGAGCAGTACTTC. This chain joins TRBV23-1 and TRBJ2-7; 7 positions match TRBD1. TRBV23-1 belongs to the ORF category, with a function that is uncertain. The CDR3 sequence is 16 residues long. Trimming removed 3 bases from V and 4 bases from J; junction bases left unmatched: 12.

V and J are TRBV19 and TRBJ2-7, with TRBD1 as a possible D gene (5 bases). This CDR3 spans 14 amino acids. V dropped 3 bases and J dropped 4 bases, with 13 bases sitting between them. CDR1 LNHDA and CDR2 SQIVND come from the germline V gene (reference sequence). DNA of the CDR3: TGTGCCAGTAGTATGGGGCTAGATCCTTACGAGCAGTACTTC. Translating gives CASSMGLDPYEQYF.

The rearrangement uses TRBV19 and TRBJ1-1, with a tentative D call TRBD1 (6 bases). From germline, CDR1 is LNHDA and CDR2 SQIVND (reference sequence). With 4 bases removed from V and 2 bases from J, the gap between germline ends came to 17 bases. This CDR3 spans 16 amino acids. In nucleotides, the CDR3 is TGTGCCAGTAGTAGAGACCCGGGACACATAAACACTGAAGCTTTCTTT. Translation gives CASSRDPGHINTEAFF.

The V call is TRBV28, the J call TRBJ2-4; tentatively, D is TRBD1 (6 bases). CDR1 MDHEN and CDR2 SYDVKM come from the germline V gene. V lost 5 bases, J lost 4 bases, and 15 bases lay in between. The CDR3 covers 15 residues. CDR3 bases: TGTGCCAGCAGTCCGGACAGCCGCTGGAAAAACATTCAGTACTTC. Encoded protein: CASSPDSRWKNIQYF. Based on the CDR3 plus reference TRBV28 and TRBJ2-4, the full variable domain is DVKVTQSSRYLVKRTGEKVFLECVQDMDHENMFWYRQDPGLGLRLIYFSYDVKMKEKGDIPEGYSVSREKKERFSLILESASTNQTSMYLCASSPDSRWKNIQYFGAGTRLSVL.

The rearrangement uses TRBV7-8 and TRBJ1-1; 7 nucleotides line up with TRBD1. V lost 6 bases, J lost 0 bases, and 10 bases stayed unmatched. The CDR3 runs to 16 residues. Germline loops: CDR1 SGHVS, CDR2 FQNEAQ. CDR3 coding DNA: TGTGCCAGCAGAGCCCAGGGGGGCCCTATGAACACTGAAGCTTTCTTT. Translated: CASRAQGGPMNTEAFF.

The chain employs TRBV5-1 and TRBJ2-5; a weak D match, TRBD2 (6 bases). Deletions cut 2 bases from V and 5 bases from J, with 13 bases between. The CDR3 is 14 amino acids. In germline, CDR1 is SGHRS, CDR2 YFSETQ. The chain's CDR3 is CASSLGGTLETQYF. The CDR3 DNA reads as TGCGCCAGCAGCTTAGGCGGGACCCTGGAGACCCAGTACTTC.

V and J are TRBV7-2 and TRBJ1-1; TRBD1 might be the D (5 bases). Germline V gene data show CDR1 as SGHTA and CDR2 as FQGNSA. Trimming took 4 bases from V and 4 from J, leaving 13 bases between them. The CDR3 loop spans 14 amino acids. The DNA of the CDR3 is TGTGCCAGCAGCTACACAGGCAGAGCCACTGAAGCTTTCTTT. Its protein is CASSYTGRATEAFF.

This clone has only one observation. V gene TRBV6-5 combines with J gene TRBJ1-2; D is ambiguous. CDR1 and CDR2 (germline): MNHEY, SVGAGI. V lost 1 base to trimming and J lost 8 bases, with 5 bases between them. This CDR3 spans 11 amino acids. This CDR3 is CASSYLGGYTF. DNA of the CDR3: TGTGCCAGCAGTTACTTGGGCGGCTACACCTTC.

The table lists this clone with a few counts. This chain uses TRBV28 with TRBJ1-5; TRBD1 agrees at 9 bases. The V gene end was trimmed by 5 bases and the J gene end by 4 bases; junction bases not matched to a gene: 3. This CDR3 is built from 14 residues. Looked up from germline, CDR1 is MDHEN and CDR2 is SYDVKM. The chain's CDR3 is CASSRTGANQPQHF. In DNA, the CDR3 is TGTGCCAGCAGTCGGACAGGGGCAAATCAGCCCCAGCATTTT.

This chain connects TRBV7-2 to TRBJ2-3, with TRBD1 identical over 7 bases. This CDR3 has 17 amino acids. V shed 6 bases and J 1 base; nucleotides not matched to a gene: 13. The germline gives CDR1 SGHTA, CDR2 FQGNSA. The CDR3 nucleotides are TGTGCCAGCAGACTAGAGGGGTTTGGGACAGGCACAGATACGCAGTATTTT. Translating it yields CASRLEGFGTGTDTQYF.

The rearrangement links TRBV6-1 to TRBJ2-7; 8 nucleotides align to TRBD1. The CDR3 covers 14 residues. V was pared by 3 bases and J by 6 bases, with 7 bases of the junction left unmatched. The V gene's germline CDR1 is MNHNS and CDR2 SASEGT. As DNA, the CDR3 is TGTGCCAGCAGTGAGGGGCAGGGGGCGGGCGAGCAGTACTTC. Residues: CASSEGQGAGEQYF.

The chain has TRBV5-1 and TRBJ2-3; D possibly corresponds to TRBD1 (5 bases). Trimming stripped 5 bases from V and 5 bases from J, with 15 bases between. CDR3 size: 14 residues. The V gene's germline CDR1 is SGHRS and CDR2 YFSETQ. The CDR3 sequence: CASRMKGAEDTQYF. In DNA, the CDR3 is TGCGCCAGCAGAATGAAAGGGGCGGAAGATACGCAGTATTTT.

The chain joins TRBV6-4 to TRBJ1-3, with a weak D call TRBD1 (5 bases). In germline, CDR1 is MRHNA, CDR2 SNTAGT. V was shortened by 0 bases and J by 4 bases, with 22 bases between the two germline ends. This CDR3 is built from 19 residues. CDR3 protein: CASSDSKSLRRGKGNTIYF. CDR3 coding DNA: TGTGCCAGCAGTGACTCGAAATCGCTCCGGCGGGGGAAAGGAAACACCATATATTTT.

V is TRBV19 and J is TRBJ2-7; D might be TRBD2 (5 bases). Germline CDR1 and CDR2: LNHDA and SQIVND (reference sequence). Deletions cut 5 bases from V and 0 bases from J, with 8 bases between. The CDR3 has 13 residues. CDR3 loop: CASSDEGSYEQYF. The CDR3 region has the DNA TGTGCCAGTAGTGACGAGGGCTCCTACGAGCAGTACTTC.

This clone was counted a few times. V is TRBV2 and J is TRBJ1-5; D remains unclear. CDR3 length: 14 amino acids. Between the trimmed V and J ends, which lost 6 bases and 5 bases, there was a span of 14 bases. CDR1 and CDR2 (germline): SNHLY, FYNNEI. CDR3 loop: CASRKGAPDQPQHF. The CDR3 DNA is TGTGCCAGCAGGAAGGGAGCCCCCGATCAGCCCCAGCATTTT.

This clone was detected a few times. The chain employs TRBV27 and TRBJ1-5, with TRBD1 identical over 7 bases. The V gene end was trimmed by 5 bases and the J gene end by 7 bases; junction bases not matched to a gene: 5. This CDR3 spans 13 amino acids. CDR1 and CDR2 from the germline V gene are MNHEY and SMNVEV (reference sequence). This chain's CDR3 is CASSVQGRQPQHF. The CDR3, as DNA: TGTGCCAGCAGTGTACAGGGGAGGCAGCCCCAGCATTTT.

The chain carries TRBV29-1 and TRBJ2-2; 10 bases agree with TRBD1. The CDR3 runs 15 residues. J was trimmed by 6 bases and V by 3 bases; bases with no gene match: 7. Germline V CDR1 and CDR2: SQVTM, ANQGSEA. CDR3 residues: CSVERRTGGPGELFF. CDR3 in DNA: TGCAGCGTTGAGCGCAGGACAGGGGGTCCCGGGGAGCTGTTTTTT.

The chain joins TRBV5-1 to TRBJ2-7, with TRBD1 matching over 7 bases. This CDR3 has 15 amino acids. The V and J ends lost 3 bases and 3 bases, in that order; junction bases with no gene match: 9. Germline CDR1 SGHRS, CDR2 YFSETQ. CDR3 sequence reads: CASSSLTGSDYEQYF. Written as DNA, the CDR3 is TGCGCCAGCAGCTCCCTGACAGGGTCGGACTACGAGCAGTACTTC. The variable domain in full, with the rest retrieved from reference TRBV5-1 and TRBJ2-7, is KAGVTQTPRYLIKTRGQQVTLSCSPISGHRSVSWYQQTPGQGLQFLFEYFSETQRNKGNFPGRFSGRQFSNSRSEMNVSTLELGDSALYLCASSSLTGSDYEQYFGPGTRLTVT.

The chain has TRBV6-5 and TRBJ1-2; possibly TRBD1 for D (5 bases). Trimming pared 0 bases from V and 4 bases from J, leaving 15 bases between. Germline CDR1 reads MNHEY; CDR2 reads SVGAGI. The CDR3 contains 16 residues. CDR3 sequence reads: CASSYSEGAGPYGYTF. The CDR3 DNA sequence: TGTGCCAGCAGTTACTCCGAAGGGGCTGGTCCCTATGGCTACACCTTC.